This is a list of T cell receptor beta chains from one sample in a study of read filtering for tumor transcriptome and immune sequencing. A single record per CDR3 protein comes from TCRdb applying MiXCR to the reads. This table holds roughly 41,000 distinct CDR3 sequences, roughly 15% found once. Sequencing was carried out using a population of CD138-negative cells sorted from bone marrow. These TCRs come from a donor aged 40 or older with multiple myeloma. Both conserved end residues are part of each CDR3. The D gene is left open where the match is weak. Where a row states a size, it is once, few, many or the class of an expanded clone; other rows omit it.

clone_size	v_call	j_call	d_call	cdr3_aa	cdr3_nt
few	TRBV7-9	TRBJ2-2	-	CASNGLQNTGELSF	TGTGCCAGCAATGGGCTTCAGAACACCGGGGAGCTGTCTTTT
few	TRBV7-3	TRBJ2-1	TRBD2	CASSETSGMGDEQFF	TGTGCCAGCAGCGAAACTAGCGGAATGGGCGATGAGCAGTTCTTC
many	TRBV7-9	TRBJ2-1	TRBD2	CASSPFLREGHEQFF	TGTGCCAGCAGCCCCTTTTTGCGGGAGGGCCATGAGCAGTTCTTC
few	TRBV6-5	TRBJ2-7	-	CASSYFKESYEQYF	TGTGCCAGCAGTTACTTTAAGGAGTCCTACGAGCAGTACTTC
many	TRBV20-1	TRBJ1-1	TRBD1	CSARGTGGKKRTEAFF	TGCAGTGCTAGGGGGACAGGGGGCAAAAAGAGAACTGAAGCTTTCTTT
many	TRBV7-9	TRBJ2-2	TRBD2	CASRAGGANTGELFF	TGTGCCAGCAGAGCGGGAGGAGCGAACACCGGGGAGCTGTTTTTT
few	TRBV7-9	TRBJ2-2	TRBD1	CASSSPRGQGSNTAELFF	TGTGCCAGCAGCTCTCCACGGGGACAGGGTTCGAACACCGCGGAGCTGTTTTTT
many	TRBV5-1	TRBJ1-6	-	CASSSPGSPLHF	TGCGCCAGCAGCTCACCAGGTTCACCCCTCCACTTT
-	TRBV20-1	TRBJ1-1	-	CSATRTGGTEAFF	TGCAGTGCCACTCGGACGGGGGGGACTGAAGCTTTCTTT
few	TRBV20-1	TRBJ2-3	TRBD2	CSAGGETSDTQYF	TGCAGTGCTGGGGGGGAGACTTCAGATACGCAGTATTTT
many	TRBV11-2	TRBJ2-7	-	CASSLESGRTYEQYF	TGTGCCAGCAGCTTAGAGAGCGGGCGGACCTACGAGCAGTACTTC
many	TRBV4-3	TRBJ2-7	TRBD2	CASSQDPSGRFYEQYF	TGCGCCAGCAGCCAAGATCCCAGCGGGAGATTCTACGAGCAGTACTTC
many	TRBV5-6	TRBJ1-5	-	CASSLRGASNQPQHF	TGTGCCAGCAGCTTGAGAGGGGCGAGCAATCAGCCCCAGCATTTT
many	TRBV5-1	TRBJ1-1	-	CASSFVGDEAFF	TGCGCCAGCAGCTTCGTGGGGGATGAAGCTTTCTTT
-	TRBV20-1	TRBJ2-1	-	CSARDPVGSSYNERFF	TGCAGTGCTAGAGATCCGGTGGGGAGCTCCTACAATGAGCGGTTCTTC
few	TRBV4-1	TRBJ2-7	-	CASSQDPPGLISYEQYF	TGCGCCAGCAGCCAAGATCCACCTGGATTAATATCCTACGAGCAGTACTTC
many	TRBV20-1	TRBJ1-4	-	CSAPTGREKLFF	TGCAGTGCCCCGACAGGTCGGGAAAAACTGTTTTTT
many	TRBV19	TRBJ2-6	TRBD2	CASSIMLAGLSGANVLTF	TGTGCCAGTAGTATAATGCTAGCGGGGCTCTCTGGGGCCAACGTCCTGACTTTC